Listed below are T cell receptor beta chains from one sample, sequenced in a study of cytomegalovirus exposure and HLA in healthy donors. Clones were read by immunoSEQ multiplex PCR, and TCRdb kept only the in-frame ones, dropping some. The sample has around 160,000 clones; just under 75% are singletons. The sample taken for sequencing was PBMCs. The source of these receptors is a woman aged 18-35 years in good health and CMV-seronegative. The CDR3 runs from the conserved cysteine through the conserved F or W. D genes are given only for firm matches. Size is stated for part of the rows, as once, few or many counts, or as a class when the clone is expanded.

V gene	clone size	D gene	J gene	CDR3 DNA	CDR3 protein
TRBV19	-	-	TRBJ1-1	TGTGCCAGTAGCTCCGGGGTGAACACTGAAGCTTTCTTT	CASSSGVNTEAFF
TRBV27	-	TRBD1	TRBJ1-5	TGTGCCAGCAGTTGGGACAGATTCAATCAGCCCCAGCATTTT	CASSWDRFNQPQHF
TRBV5-4	-	TRBD2	TRBJ2-3	TGTGCCAGCAGCCGACTAGCGGGCAACACAGATACGCAGTATTTT	CASSRLAGNTDTQYF
TRBV7-2	once	TRBD1	TRBJ2-1	TGTGCCAGCTCAGGGGGCCGCTCCTACAATGAGCAGTTCTTC	CASSGGRSYNEQFF
TRBV7-8	-	TRBD2	TRBJ2-7	TGTGCCAGCAGCTTAGTTAGCGGGGGAACCTACGAGCAGTACTTC	CASSLVSGGTYEQYF
TRBV7-9	-	TRBD1	TRBJ1-5	TGTGCCAGCACAGGGGGTAATAGCAATCAGCCCCAGCATTTT	CASTGGNSNQPQHF
TRBV28	-	TRBD1	TRBJ1-2	TGTGCTATACAGGGGGCCGGCTATGGCTACACCTTC	CAIQGAGYGYTF
TRBV6-1	-	TRBD2	TRBJ2-1	TGTGCCAGCAGTGCGGAGCGGGGGGTCTACAATGAGCAGTTCTTC	CASSAERGVYNEQFF
TRBV7-6	once	-	TRBJ1-5	TGTGCCAGCAGTTCTGAGAGGGGGGGTCAGCCCCGGCATTTT	CASSSERGGQPRHF
TRBV27	-	-	TRBJ2-1	TGTGCCAGCAGTTTCAGCGCGTCGAAAAGCTCCTACAATGAGCAGTTCTTC	CASSFSASKSSYNEQFF
TRBV5-1	-	TRBD2	TRBJ2-2	TGCGCCAGCAGCTTAGGGACTAGCGCCTACACCGGGGAGCTGTTTTTT	CASSLGTSAYTGELFF
TRBV2	many	TRBD1	TRBJ1-2	TGTGCCAGCAGCCCCGGGACAGGGGATGGCTACACCTTC	CASSPGTGDGYTF
TRBV7-2	-	-	TRBJ2-1	TGTGCCAGCAGCTTGACGTCTAGCCGGTACAATGAGCAGTTCTTC	CASSLTSSRYNEQFF
TRBV28	-	-	TRBJ1-6	TGTGCCAGCAGTAAACAGCCCTCACCCCTCCACTTT	CASSKQPSPLHF
TRBV7-9	once	-	TRBJ2-5	TGTGCCAGCAGGTCGTCAGTCTTGGCCCTCCAGACCCAGTACTTC	CASRSSVLALQTQYF